This TCR beta chain was recovered during a study of blood T cell repertoires in COVID-19. V lost 0 bases, J lost 10 bases, and 2 bases stayed unmatched. Germline CDR1 and CDR2: MGHRA and YSYEKL. The CDR3 is made up of 13 amino acids. Method: immunoSEQ multiplex PCR; TCRdb's copy keeps in-frame clones and lacks some. The table has tens of thousands of clones, around 77% seen once. This clone was seen a single time. The TCR was taken from a human donor in a cohort sampled during active COVID-19. Material for sequencing was peripheral blood. V usage is TRBV4-1 and J usage is TRBJ1-1, with TRBD1 matching over 10 bases. The CDR3 bases are TGCGCCAGCAGCCAAGATGGGACAGGGGTAGCTTTCTTT. It specifies CASSQDGTGVAFF.